The text below deals with one TCR beta chain. These data come from a study of T cells in localized non-small cell lung cancer. Some clones are missing from TCRdb's copy, which holds only in-frame ones; the method was immunoSEQ multiplex PCR. The sample consists of around 50,000 clones, 86% of them appearing once. CDR3 size: 14 residues. Trimming took 7 bases from V and 10 from J; bases not matched to a gene: 15. The germline V gene encodes CDR1 MDHEN and CDR2 SYDVKM. This TCR was recovered from a woman aged 35 to 70 with stage I lung adenocarcinoma. This material consisted of peripheral blood, taken before any cancer treatment. This chain links TRBV28 with TRBJ1-1, with TRBD1 identical over 7 bases. The CDR3 spells CASTPGQPTLGAFF. For the CDR3, the DNA is TGTGCCAGCACTCCGGGACAGCCAACACTCGGAGCTTTCTTT.